The T cell receptor (beta chain) under discussion was sequenced for a study of CD8 T cells in ankylosing spondylitis (TCRdb year 2017). About the full investigation: The study set out to find disease-linked TCR variants by profiling T cell receptor beta repertoires in ankylosing spondylitis patients and healthy donors. The whole study cohort included over a hundred healthy donors and 20 to 30 ankylosing spondylitis patients. Peripheral blood was sampled, and synovial fluid was also collected from ankylosing spondylitis patients. The full study reports these points: Some motif variants were previously reported in synovial fluid and blood of reactive arthritis patients, suggesting common disease-initiation mechanisms. Blood from ankylosing spondylitis patients appeared to be characterized by a TCR beta motif composed of about eight highly homologous amino acid variants. The disease-linked clones showed a CD8+ phenotype and occurred at relatively low frequencies in peripheral blood. According to the report, matched synovial fluid samples from ankylosing spondylitis patients were significantly enriched for the disease-linked clones.

Synovial fluid samples were paired with blood samples taken from the same ankylosing spondylitis patients. The listed sequencing device is Illumina HiSeq 2500. Quantitative 5'-RACE with molecular barcodes was the method used to prepare the TCR beta libraries. As for the original processing: A new computational method, built on a probabilistic model of VDJ rearrangement, was used to identify disease-linked TCR variants. TCRdb reanalyzed the raw reads on its own, using fastp at Q25 for trimming and MiXCR for clone calling, and kept in-frame beta chains. Records with the same CDR3 protein are collapsed into one entry carrying the most frequent genes and DNA. The V and J calls were determined by TCRdb, not by the authors. This sample comprises 150,000 or so distinct CDR3 sequences, approximately 32% of them detected only once. Clones ranked in the top ten supply about 5.5% of the sample. As to this clonotype: No cognate antigen has been identified for it. No much larger clone exists at a distance of one base, and base qualities are not known.

This receptor was taken from a male donor with ankylosing spondylitis. Sequenced sample: synovial fluid, either unsorted or a sorted T cell fraction (not recorded which).

The CDR3 reads as follows: CASSLGDRGYTEAFF. The sequenced DNA: TGTGCCAGCAGCTTAGGAGACAGGGGGTACACTGAAGCTTTCTTT. Rearrangement joined TRBV7-8 to TRBJ1-1, and TRBD1 matches 9 of the central bases. From cysteine to phenylalanine, the CDR3 is 15 amino acids long. Kept here is only the CDR3 DNA, which spans 45 bases and is read in frame from base 1. V ends up 1 base short and J 3 bases short, with an unmatched junction base count of 3. Per the germline V gene, SGHVS is the CDR1 and FQNEAQ is the CDR2.